These 21 T cell receptor beta chains came from one sample sequenced in a study of PD-L1 blockade in urothelial cancer. Clones were sequenced by immunoSEQ multiplex PCR, and TCRdb holds only the in-frame ones, with some missing. The data contain about 80,000 clones, around 85% of them singletons. The time point here: pretreatment peripheral blood. The starting material was PBMCs, obtained around atezolizumab (anti-PD-L1) treatment. Receptors were obtained from a man aged 35-49 years with urothelial cancer.

The gene calls are TRBV15 and TRBJ1-1; D ambiguous. Germline V lookup: CDR1 LNHNV, CDR2 YYDKDF (reference sequence). V lost 1 base to trimming and J lost 3 bases, with 9 bases between them. This CDR3 has 14 amino acids. CDR3 amino acids: CATSRGGRDTEAFF. CDR3 DNA sequence: TGTGCCACCAGCAGAGGCGGGAGGGACACTGAAGCTTTCTTT.

This chain connects TRBV30 to TRBJ2-1, with a weak D call TRBD1 (5 bases). CDR3 length equals 12 residues. Germline-derived CDR1 and CDR2 are GTSNPN and SVGIG (reference sequence). Between the trimmed V and J ends, which lost 5 bases and 9 bases, there was a span of 14 bases. CDR3 region: CAWEHGAGEQFF. CDR3 sequence (DNA): TGTGCCTGGGAGCATGGGGCCGGTGAGCAGTTCTTC.

The chain joins TRBV9 to TRBJ2-2; 7 bases match TRBD1. After removal of 4 bases from V and 1 base from J, the junction contained 4 bases not matched to a gene. The CDR3 is made up of 15 amino acids. Germline V gene lookup returns CDR1 SGDLS and CDR2 YYNGEE. CDR3 coding DNA: TGTGCCAGCAGCTCCGGGACAGTGAACACCGGGGAGCTGTTTTTT. Amino acids: CASSSGTVNTGELFF.

This sequence joins TRBV14 and TRBJ2-7; TRBD2 is a possible D gene (5 bases). This CDR3 spans 12 amino acids. Germline CDR1 SGHDN, CDR2 FVKESK. The V end lost 1 base, the J end lost 4 bases, and 5 bases lay between the germline ends. As DNA, the CDR3 is TGTGCCAGCAGCCAAGCGGGATACGAGCAGTACTTC. Its translation is CASSQAGYEQYF.

The V gene is TRBV7-8, the J gene TRBJ2-1, with 9 bases matching TRBD1. Trimming cost V 4 bases and J 9 bases; bases outside gene matches: 7. CDR1 is SGHVS and CDR2 is FQNEAQ in the germline V gene. This CDR3 is built from 14 residues. CDR3 nucleotide sequence: TGTGCCAGCAGCTCCGGGACAGGGTCGAGTGAGCAGTTCTTC. Translated: CASSSGTGSSEQFF. Variable domain in full (rest from reference TRBV7-8 and TRBJ2-1): GAGVSQSPRYKVAKRGQDVALRCDPISGHVSLFWYQQALGQGPEFLTYFQNEAQLDKSGLPSDRFFAERPEGSVSTLKIQRTQQEDSAVYLCASSSGTGSSEQFFGPGTRLTVL.

V gene TRBV2 combines with J gene TRBJ1-1; TRBD1 matches 7 bases. V shed 10 bases and J 1 base; nucleotides not matched to a gene: 6. Looked up from germline, CDR1 is SNHLY and CDR2 is FYNNEI. CDR3 length: 13 residues. CDR3 amino acids: CATGQDPNTEAFF. The CDR3 DNA reads as TGTGCCACCGGACAGGACCCGAACACTGAAGCTTTCTTT.

The chain links TRBV7-9 to TRBJ2-3, with TRBD2 identical over 8 bases. Germline CDR1 reads SEHNR; CDR2 reads FQNEAQ (reference sequence). V shed 2 bases and J 6 bases; nucleotides not matched to a gene: 7. The CDR3 loop spans 15 amino acids. The CDR3 nucleotides read TGTGCCAGCAGCTTACCCGGGAGGGACCCGGATACGCAGTATTTT. Its translation is CASSLPGRDPDTQYF.

The chain joins TRBV7-3 to TRBJ1-1; D is uncertain. The CDR3 loop spans 13 amino acids. Germline loops: CDR1 SGHTA, CDR2 FQGTGA. Trimming removed 2 bases from V and 8 bases from J, with 12 bases in between. CDR3 nucleotide sequence: TGTGCCAGCAGCTTACAGCCCGGGGAGGAAGCTTTCTTT. Its translation: CASSLQPGEEAFF.

This clone appeared once. This rearrangement joins TRBV5-1 to TRBJ2-3; 11 bases map to TRBD2. The CDR3 consists of 14 residues. V trimming: 5 bases; J trimming: 3 bases; junction bases outside the gene matches: 2. Germline lookup yields CDR1 SGHRS and CDR2 YFSETQ. The CDR3 DNA reads as TGCGCCAGCAGATTAGCGGGAGGGACAGATACGCAGTATTTT. Protein product: CASRLAGGTDTQYF.

This clone was counted only a few times. The CDR3 DNA follows: TGTGCCAGTAGTATGAGACAGGGCAATGAAGCTTTCTTT. Protein: CASSMRQGNEAFF. J is TRBJ1-1 and V is TRBV19, with 7 bases lining up with TRBD1. V was clipped by 3 bases and J by 7 bases; unmatched bases: 5. Germline CDR1 reads LNHDA; CDR2 reads SQIVND (reference sequence). The CDR3 is 13 residues long. The variable domain in full, completed from reference TRBV19 and TRBJ1-1, reads DGGITQSPKYLFRKEGQNVTLSCEQNLNHDAMYWYRQDPGQGLRLIYYSQIVNDFQKGDIAEGYSVSREKKESFPLTVTSAQKNPTAFYLCASSMRQGNEAFFGQGTRLTVV.

The rearrangement joins TRBV28 to TRBJ2-7; the match to TRBD1 covers 8 bases. The J segment lost 2 bases and the V segment lost 5 bases, leaving 5 bases of the junction unmatched. Germline V gene lookup returns CDR1 MDHEN and CDR2 SYDVKM. The CDR3 loop spans 14 amino acids. The CDR3 DNA sequence: TGTGCCAGCAGTCGACAGGGGCAAACCTACGAGCAGTACTTC. Protein: CASSRQGQTYEQYF.

The chain recombines TRBV4-1 with TRBJ2-1; TRBD2 matches at 12 bases. The length of the CDR3 is 15 residues. J gave up 9 bases and V 1 base, and 4 bases lay outside the gene matches. Germline V gene sequence: CDR1 MGHRA, CDR2 YSYEKL. Written as DNA, the CDR3 is TGCGCCAGCAGCCAAGGGACTAGCGGGAACAGTGAGCAGTTCTTC. Translation gives CASSQGTSGNSEQFF.

The chain combines TRBV5-1 with TRBJ2-7; D is perhaps TRBD1 (6 bases). In germline, CDR1 is SGHRS, CDR2 YFSETQ. The CDR3 has 15 residues. The germline V and J ends were trimmed by 7 bases and 2 bases, with 19 bases remaining between them. CDR3 sequence (DNA): TGCGCCAGCCATAGAGGTAGGGGGACACCCTACGAGCAGTACTTC. Its translation is CASHRGRGTPYEQYF.

This CDR3 is CASSLGRGSGGLSSYNEQFF. The CDR3 DNA is TGTGCCAGCAGCTTAGGCCGAGGTAGCGGGGGCCTCAGCTCCTACAATGAGCAGTTCTTC. This sequence joins TRBV5-4 and TRBJ2-1; 9 positions agree with TRBD2. After removal of 2 bases from V and 0 bases from J, the junction contained 15 bases not matched to a gene. Germline V lookup: CDR1 SGHNT, CDR2 YYREEE (reference sequence). CDR3 length: 20 amino acids.

V gene TRBV7-9 combines with J gene TRBJ2-3, with 7 bases aligning to TRBD1. CDR3 length equals 14 residues. J gave up 5 bases and V 5 bases, and 7 bases lay outside the gene matches. Germline CDR1 is SEHNR and CDR2 is FQNEAQ (reference sequence). In DNA, the CDR3 is TGTGCCAGCAGCCAGACAGGGAATGGAGATACGCAGTATTTT. Protein: CASSQTGNGDTQYF.

The chain is built from TRBV18 and TRBJ2-7; maybe TRBD1 (6 bases). Germline V CDR1 and CDR2: KGHSH, LQKENI. The CDR3 consists of 13 residues. The V end was cut by 4 bases, the J end by 1 base, with 8 bases between. DNA of the CDR3: TGTGCCAGCTCACGGGACAAATCCTACGAGCAGTACTTC. This translates into CASSRDKSYEQYF.

The V and J genes are TRBV30 and TRBJ1-2, with TRBD1 matching over 9 bases. The CDR3 has 13 residues. Trimming took 3 bases from V and 6 from J; bases not matched to a gene: 5. The germline gives CDR1 GTSNPN, CDR2 SVGIG (reference sequence). CDR3 in amino acids: CAWRGQGSNGYTF. The CDR3 coding sequence is TGTGCCTGGAGAGGACAGGGGAGTAATGGCTACACCTTC.

The genes are TRBV25-1 and TRBJ2-7, with D hard to call. The CDR3 has 12 amino acids. Germline CDR1 reads MGHDK; CDR2 reads SYGVNS. V shed 7 bases and J shed 7 bases, with 14 bases lying between them. The CDR3 DNA sequence: TGTGCCAGCAACCACGACAAGCCTGAGCAGTACTTC. The encoded protein is CASNHDKPEQYF.

V is TRBV2 and J is TRBJ2-7; 8 bases agree with TRBD1. Germline lookup yields CDR1 SNHLY and CDR2 FYNNEI. This CDR3 contains 14 residues. V dropped 8 bases and J dropped 2; count of bases not matched to a gene: 8. The CDR3 DNA is TGTGCCAGCGAGACAGGGGCTAGCACCTACGAGCAGTACTTC. It encodes CASETGASTYEQYF.

The V and J genes are TRBV29-1 and TRBJ2-7; 7 bases fit TRBD1. From germline, CDR1 is SQVTM and CDR2 ANQGSEA. The J segment lost 2 bases and the V segment lost 3 bases, leaving 4 bases of the junction unmatched. CDR3 length: 13 residues. CDR3 residues: CSVEGQYAYEQYF. The CDR3 DNA follows: TGCAGCGTTGAGGGACAGTACGCCTACGAGCAGTACTTC.

The chain couples TRBV7-9 to TRBJ1-1; D ambiguous. V was pared by 5 bases and J by 0 bases, with 10 bases between. In germline, CDR1 is SEHNR, CDR2 FQNEAQ (reference sequence). This CDR3 spans 14 amino acids. The CDR3 DNA reads TGTGCCAGCAGCCGGGAGGAAGTGAACACTGAAGCTTTCTTT. Its translation: CASSREEVNTEAFF.